This T cell receptor beta chain was captured by sequencing in a study of T cell responses to AZD1222 COVID-19 vaccine. Findings and limits, study-wide: Spike-specific TCRs gained breadth and depth after people received two AZD1222 doses. In the spike-specific TCR repertoire, nearly half reportedly target unmutated variant regions. The CD4 TCRs associated with vaccination extended across spike and predominated at 160-218 and 743-854.

CDR1 and CDR2 (germline): MNHEY, SMNVEV (reference sequence). Trimming removed 3 bases from V and 4 bases from J, with 7 bases in between. The CDR3 consists of 13 residues. On this clone: Its antigen is not known.

Sequenced by immunoSEQ multiplex PCR; TCRdb stores in-frame clones only, minus some. The sample holds 150,000 to 200,000 clones; about 90% are singletons and the top ten take roughly 4.3%. This receptor was taken from an adult in good health. The chain carries TRBV27 and TRBJ1-5, with D uncertain. Specimen: peripheral blood, collected on day 0 of MenACWY control vaccination. The CDR3 sequence: CASSFGINQPQHF. CDR3 DNA: TGTGCCAGCAGTTTCGGGATTAATCAGCCCCAGCATTTT.